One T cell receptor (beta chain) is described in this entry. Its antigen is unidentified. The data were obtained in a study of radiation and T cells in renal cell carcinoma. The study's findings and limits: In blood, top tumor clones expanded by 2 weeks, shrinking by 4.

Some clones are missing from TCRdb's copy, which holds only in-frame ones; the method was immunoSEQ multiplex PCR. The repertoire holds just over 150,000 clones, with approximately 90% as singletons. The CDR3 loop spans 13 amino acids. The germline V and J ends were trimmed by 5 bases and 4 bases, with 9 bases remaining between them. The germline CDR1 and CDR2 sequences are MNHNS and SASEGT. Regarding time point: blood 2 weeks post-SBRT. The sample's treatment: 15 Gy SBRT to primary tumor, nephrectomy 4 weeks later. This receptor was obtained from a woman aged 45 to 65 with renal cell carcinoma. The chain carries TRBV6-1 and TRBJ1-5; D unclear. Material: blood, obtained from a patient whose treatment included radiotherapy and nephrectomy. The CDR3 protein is CASSLQQNQPQHF. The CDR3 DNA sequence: TGTGCCAGCAGTTTACAGCAAAATCAGCCCCAGCATTTT.